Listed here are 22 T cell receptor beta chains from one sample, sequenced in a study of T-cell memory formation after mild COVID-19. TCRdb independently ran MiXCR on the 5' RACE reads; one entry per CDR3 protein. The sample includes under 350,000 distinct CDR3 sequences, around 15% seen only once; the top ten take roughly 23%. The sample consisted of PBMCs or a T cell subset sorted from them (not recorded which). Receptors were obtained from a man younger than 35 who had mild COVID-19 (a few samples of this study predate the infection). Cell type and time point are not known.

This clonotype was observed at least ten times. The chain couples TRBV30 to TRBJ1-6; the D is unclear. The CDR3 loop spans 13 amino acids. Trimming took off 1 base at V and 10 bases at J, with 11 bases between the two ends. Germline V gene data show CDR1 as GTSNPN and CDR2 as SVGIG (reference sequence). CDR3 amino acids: CAWSEGLESPLHF. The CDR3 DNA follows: TGTGCCTGGAGTGAGGGTTTAGAATCACCCCTCCACTTT.

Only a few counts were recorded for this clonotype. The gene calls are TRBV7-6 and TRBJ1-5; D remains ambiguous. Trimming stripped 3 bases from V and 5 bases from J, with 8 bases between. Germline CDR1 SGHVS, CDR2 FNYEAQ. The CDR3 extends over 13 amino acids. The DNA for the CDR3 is TGTGCCAGCAGCTTTACTGACGATCAGCCCCAGCATTTT. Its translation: CASSFTDDQPQHF.

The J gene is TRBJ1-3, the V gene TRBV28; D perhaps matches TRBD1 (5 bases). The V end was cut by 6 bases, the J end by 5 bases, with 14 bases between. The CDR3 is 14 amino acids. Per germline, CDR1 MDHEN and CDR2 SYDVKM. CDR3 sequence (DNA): TGTGCCAGCAGCCCCCCAGGGACGAGAAACACCATATATTTT. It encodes CASSPPGTRNTIYF.

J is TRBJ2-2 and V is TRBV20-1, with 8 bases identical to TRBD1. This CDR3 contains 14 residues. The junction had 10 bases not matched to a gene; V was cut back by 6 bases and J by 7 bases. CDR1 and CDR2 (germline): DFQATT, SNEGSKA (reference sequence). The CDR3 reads CSASRTGRYGELFF. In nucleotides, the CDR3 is TGCAGTGCCTCCAGGACAGGGCGGTACGGGGAGCTGTTTTTT.

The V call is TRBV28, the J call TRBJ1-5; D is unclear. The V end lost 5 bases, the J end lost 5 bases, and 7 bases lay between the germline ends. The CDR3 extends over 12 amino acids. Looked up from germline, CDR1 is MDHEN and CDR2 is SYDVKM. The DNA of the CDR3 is TGTGCCAGCAGTCCAGTCCATCAGCCCCAGCATTTT. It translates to CASSPVHQPQHF.

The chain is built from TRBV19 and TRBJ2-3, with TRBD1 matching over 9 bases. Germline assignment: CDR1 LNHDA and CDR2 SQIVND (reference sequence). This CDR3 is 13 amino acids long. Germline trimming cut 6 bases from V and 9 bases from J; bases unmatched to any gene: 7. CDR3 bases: TGTGCCAGTAGCCCAGACAGGGGGATGACGCAGTATTTT. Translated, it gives CASSPDRGMTQYF.

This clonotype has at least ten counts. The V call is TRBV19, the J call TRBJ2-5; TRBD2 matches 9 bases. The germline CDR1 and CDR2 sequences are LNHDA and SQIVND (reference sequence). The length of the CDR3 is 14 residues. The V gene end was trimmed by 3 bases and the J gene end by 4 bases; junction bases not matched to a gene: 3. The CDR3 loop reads CASSILAGLETQYF. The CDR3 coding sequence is TGTGCCAGTAGTATCCTAGCGGGGCTAGAGACCCAGTACTTC.

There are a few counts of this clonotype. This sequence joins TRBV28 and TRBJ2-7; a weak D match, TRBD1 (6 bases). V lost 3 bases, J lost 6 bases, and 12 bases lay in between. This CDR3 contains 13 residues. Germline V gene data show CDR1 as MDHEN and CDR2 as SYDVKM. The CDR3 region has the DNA TGTGCCAGCAGTTTTACACAGGGTCTCGAGCAGTACGTC. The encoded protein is CASSFTQGLEQYV.

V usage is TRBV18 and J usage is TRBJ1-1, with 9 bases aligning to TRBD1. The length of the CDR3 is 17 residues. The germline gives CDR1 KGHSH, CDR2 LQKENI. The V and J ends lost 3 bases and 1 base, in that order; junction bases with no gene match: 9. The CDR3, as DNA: TGTGCCAGCTCACCGGGACAGGGATTTGGCGGGAACACTGAAGCTTTCTTT. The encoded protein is CASSPGQGFGGNTEAFF.

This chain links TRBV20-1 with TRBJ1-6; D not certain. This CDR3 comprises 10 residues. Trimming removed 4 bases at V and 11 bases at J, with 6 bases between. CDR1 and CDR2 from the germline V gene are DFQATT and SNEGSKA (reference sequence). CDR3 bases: TGCAGTGCTATGCCCCCACCCCTCCACTTT. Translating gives CSAMPPPLHF.

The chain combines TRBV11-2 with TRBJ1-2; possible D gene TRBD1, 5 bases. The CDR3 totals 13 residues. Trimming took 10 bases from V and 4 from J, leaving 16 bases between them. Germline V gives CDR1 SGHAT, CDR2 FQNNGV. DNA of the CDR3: TGTGCCACCCACCCGGGACGAACCTATGGCTACACCTTC. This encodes CATHPGRTYGYTF.

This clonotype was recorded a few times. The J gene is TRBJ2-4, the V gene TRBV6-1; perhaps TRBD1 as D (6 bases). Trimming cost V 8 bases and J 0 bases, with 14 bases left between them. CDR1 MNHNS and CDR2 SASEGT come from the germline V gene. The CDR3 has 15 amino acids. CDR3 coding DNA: TGTGCCAGCCGACAGGATCTACTAGCCAAAAACATTCAGTACTTC. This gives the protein CASRQDLLAKNIQYF.

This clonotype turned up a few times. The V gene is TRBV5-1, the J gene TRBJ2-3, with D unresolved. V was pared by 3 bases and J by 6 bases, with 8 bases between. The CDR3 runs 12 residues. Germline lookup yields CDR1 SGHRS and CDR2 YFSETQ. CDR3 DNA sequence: TGCGCCAGCAGCTGGCAGTACGATACGCAGTATTTT. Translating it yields CASSWQYDTQYF.

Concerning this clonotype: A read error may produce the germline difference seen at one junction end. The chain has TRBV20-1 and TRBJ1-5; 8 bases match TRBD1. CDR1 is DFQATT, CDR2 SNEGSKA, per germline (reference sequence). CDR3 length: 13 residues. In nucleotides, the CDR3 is TGCAGTGCTCAGACAGGGGTCAATCGGCCCCAGCATTTT. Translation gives CSAQTGVNRPQHF.

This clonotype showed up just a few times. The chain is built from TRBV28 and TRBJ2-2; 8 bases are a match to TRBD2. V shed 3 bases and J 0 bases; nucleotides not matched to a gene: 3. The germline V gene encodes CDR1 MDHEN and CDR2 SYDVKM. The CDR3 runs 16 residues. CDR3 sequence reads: CASSFRGLANTGELFF. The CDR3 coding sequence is TGTGCCAGCAGTTTTAGGGGACTAGCGAACACCGGGGAGCTGTTTTTT.

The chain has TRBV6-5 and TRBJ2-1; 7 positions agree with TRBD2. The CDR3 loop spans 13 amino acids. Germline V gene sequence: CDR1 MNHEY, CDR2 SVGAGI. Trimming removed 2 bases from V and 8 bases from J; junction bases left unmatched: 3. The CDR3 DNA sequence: TGTGCCAGCAGTTACCGGGGGAGGGATGAGCAGTTCTTC. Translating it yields CASSYRGRDEQFF.

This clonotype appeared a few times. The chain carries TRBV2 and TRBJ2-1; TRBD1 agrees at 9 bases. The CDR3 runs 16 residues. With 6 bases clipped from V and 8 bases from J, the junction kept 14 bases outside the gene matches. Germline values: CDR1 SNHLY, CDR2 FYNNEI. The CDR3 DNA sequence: TGTGCCAGCAGCCCCCCTGGTGGGCGGACAGGGGATGAGCAGTTCTTC. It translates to CASSPPGGRTGDEQFF.

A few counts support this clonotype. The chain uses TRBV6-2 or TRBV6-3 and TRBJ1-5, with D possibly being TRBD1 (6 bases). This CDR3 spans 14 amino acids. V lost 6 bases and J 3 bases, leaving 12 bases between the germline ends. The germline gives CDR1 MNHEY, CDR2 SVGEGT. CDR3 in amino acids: CASSPRGHNQPQHF. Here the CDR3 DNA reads TGTGCCAGCAGCCCCCGGGGGCACAATCAGCCCCAGCATTTT.

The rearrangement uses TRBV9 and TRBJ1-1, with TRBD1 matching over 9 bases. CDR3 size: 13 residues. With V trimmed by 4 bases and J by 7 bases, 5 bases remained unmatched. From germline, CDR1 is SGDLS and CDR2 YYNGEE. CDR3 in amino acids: CASSPDRGNEAFF. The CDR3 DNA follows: TGTGCCAGCAGCCCGGACAGGGGAAATGAAGCTTTCTTT.

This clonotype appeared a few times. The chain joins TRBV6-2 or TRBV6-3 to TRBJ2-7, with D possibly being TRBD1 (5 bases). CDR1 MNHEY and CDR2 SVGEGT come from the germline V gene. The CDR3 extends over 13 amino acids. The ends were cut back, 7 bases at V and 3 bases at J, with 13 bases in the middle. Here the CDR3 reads CASTPGHNYEQYF. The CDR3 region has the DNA TGTGCCAGCACCCCAGGACACAACTACGAGCAGTACTTC.

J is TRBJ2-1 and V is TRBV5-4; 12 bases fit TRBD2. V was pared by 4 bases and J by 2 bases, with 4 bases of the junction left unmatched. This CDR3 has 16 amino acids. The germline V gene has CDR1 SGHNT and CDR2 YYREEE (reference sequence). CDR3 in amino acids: CASSRPSGGAYNEQFF. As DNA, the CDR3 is TGTGCCAGCAGCCGACCTAGCGGGGGGGCCTACAATGAGCAGTTCTTC. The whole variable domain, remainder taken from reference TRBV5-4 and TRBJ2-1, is ETGVTQSPTHLIKTRGQQVTLRCSSQSGHNTVSWYQQALGQGPQFIFQYYREEENGRGNFPPRFSGLQFPNYSSELNVNALELDDSALYLCASSRPSGGAYNEQFFGPGTRLTVL.

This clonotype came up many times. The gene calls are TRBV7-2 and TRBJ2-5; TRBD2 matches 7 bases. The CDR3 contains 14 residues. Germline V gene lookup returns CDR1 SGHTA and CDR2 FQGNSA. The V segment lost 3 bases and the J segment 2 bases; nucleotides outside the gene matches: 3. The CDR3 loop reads CASSLQRGQETQYF. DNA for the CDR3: TGTGCCAGCAGCTTGCAGCGGGGTCAAGAGACCCAGTACTTC.